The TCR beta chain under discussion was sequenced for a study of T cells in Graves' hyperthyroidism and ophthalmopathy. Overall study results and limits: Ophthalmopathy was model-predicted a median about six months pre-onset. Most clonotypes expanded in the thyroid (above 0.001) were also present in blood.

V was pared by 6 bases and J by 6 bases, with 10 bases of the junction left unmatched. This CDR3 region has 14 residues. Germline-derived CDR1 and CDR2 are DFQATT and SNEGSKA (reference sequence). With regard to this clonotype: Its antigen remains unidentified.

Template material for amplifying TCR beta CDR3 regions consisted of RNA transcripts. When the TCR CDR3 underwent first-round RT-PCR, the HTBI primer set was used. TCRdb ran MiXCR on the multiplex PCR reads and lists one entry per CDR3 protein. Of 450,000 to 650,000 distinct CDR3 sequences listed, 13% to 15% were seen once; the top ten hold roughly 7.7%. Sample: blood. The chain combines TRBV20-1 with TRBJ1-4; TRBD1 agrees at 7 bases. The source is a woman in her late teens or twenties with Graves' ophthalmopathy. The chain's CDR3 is CSAQGQPPDEKLFF. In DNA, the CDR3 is TGCAGTGCGCAGGGACAGCCGCCCGATGAAAAACTGTTTTTT.